This T cell receptor (beta chain) was found in a study of beta chain features in type 1 diabetes. Study summary: No patient-donor differences in age, gender, total cells or subset yield. The samples had roughly 110,000,000 sorted cells examined in all. Whole-study results and caveats: VDJ junctions from patients with type 1 diabetes contained fewer insertions and more deletions. It was among patients, rather than healthy donors, that naive, central memory and Treg TCRB repertoires appeared more similar.

CDR3 length: 15 residues. Germline lookup yields CDR1 SGHTA and CDR2 FQGTGA. Trimming shortened V by 2 bases and J by 1 base, and 8 bases separated the two germline ends. Since all of the isolated RNA was reverse transcribed, expressed TCRB transcripts were what got sequenced. The repertoire was sequenced with immunoSEQ multiplex PCR; TCRdb's copy has only in-frame clones and lacks some. The data hold approximately 300,000 clones, with approximately 9.9% observed a single time. This clone came up a few times. No antigen is known for it. This TCR was recovered from a woman aged 25 to 39 in good health. Sequencing was carried out using naive CD4+ T cells from blood. This chain joins TRBV7-3 and TRBJ2-2; D remains unclear. The CDR3 DNA sequence: TGTGCCAGCAGCTTATTCCCCCTGAACACCGGGGAGCTGTTTTTT. It encodes CASSLFPLNTGELFF.